This T cell receptor (beta chain) is from a study of blood T cell repertoires in COVID-19 (dated by TCRdb to 2020 to 2021). Describing the broader study: Collaborator samples came from the United States, Italy and Spain and covered acute and convalescent phases of COVID-19. The material from the prospective study consisted of cDNA or gDNA derived from T cells, B-cell-depleted T cells, or PBMCs. Deeply sampled blood TCRbeta repertoires from subjects exposed to, actively infected with, or recovered from COVID-19 were included in the dataset. The repertoires were released in a freely available public database intended as a resource for research on the immune response to SARS-CoV-2. Samples came from the ongoing ImmuneRACE study (first 160 participants) plus 1,254 subjects from 6 global collaborators. A de-identified subject ID, COVID-19 status, age in years and sex were almost always included in the sample metadata. Where HLA class I and class II types were available, the types were taken from metadata supplied by the sample provider, not from assay-based typing.

The immunoSEQ Assay, a bias-controlled multiplex PCR, was used to amplify TCRbeta CDR3 regions from genomic DNA. As for how the authors treated the data: The number of nucleated cells in each sample was estimated by amplification of reference gene primers within the assay. Sequence reads were collapsed and filtered to measure the absolute abundance of every unique TCRbeta CDR3 rearrangement. For each sample, productive Simpson clonality was calculated by taking the square root of Simpson's diversity index across productive rearrangements. In its TCRdb copy, this immuneACCESS table keeps in-frame sequences only and misses some clones. Where compared with another copy, unresolved V genes explain less than half of these, and the others have no known cause. V and J calls plus clone size are reproduced from that table; the DNA served to infer D and trimming. The sample table shows about 190,000 clones, and under 85% are seen once. The ten largest make up 17% of the sample.

The paper as a whole reports these results and caveats: Clinical and demographic metadata were provided uncurated, with the amount varying by source and participant.

Each collaborating institution followed its own protocols to collect whole blood in K2EDTA tubes. For TCRbeta analysis, collaborator samples were shipped as frozen whole blood, as isolated PBMCs, or as DNA extracted from either sample type. As encoded in the germline V gene, CDR1 is SGHTA while CDR2 is FQGNSA. The junction shows trimming of 2 bases on V and 5 bases on J, plus 12 bases between the germline ends. The CDR3 holds 14 amino acids from the cysteine to the phenylalanine. Here the CDR3 DNA is all that survives: 42 bases in frame from base 1. As concerns this clone: It lacks a known antigen. No base qualities exist here, and no much larger clone lies one base off it.

This clonotype originated in a man aged 60 to 69 with active or convalescent COVID-19. This receptor chain uses TRBV7-2 and TRBJ2-5; the D gene is perhaps TRBD1, from 5 matching bases. What was sequenced was peripheral blood. The bases read TGTGCCAGCAGCTTAAGTAGGGGCTGGGAGACCCAGTACTTC. This gives the protein CASSLSRGWETQYF.